The following is a T cell receptor beta chain sequence with its context. The entry originates in a study of T cell changes during pregnancy in multiple sclerosis. TCRdb keeps only in-frame clones here, not all; method: immunoSEQ multiplex PCR. The sample shows about 76,000 clones, about 94% of them seen only once. With V trimmed by 5 bases and J by 3 bases, 8 bases remained unmatched. The V gene's germline CDR1 is SGHTA and CDR2 FQGTGA. The length of the CDR3 is 15 residues. The TCR originated in a female donor with multiple sclerosis, enrolled in a pregnancy study. This material consisted of peripheral blood, taken in the third trimester of pregnancy. The chain joins TRBV7-3 to TRBJ2-3; 7 positions agree with TRBD2. The CDR3 here is CASSPTGGGTDTQYF. The CDR3 DNA sequence: TGTGCCAGCAGCCCGACTGGGGGAGGGACAGATACGCAGTATTTT.